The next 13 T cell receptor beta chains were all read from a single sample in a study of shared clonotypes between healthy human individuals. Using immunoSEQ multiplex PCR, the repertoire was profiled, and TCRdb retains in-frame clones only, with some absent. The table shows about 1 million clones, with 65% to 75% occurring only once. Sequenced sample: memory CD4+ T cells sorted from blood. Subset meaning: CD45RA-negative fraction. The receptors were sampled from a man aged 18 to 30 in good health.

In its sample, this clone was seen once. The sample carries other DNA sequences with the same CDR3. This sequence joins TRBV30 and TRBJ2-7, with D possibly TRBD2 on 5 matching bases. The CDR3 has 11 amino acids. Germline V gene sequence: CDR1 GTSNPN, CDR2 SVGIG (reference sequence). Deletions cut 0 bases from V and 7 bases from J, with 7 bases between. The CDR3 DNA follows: TGTGCCTGGAGTGTACGGGATGAGCAGTACTTC. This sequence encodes CAWSVRDEQYF. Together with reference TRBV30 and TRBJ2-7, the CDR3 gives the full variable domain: SQTIHQWPATLVQPVGSPLSLECTVEGTSNPNLYWYRQAAGRGLQLLFYSVGIGQISSEVPQNLSASRPQDRQFILSSKKLLLSDSGFYLCAWSVRDEQYFGPGTRLTVT.

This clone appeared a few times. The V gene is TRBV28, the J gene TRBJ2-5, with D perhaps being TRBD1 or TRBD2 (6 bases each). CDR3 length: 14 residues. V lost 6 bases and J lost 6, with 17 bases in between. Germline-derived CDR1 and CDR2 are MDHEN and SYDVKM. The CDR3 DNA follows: TGTGCCAGCAGGTCCGTGGGGGGCCCCCAGACCCAGTACTTC. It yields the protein CASRSVGGPQTQYF.

CDR3 residues: CASSSDILGRDTQYF. The CDR3 DNA sequence: TGTGCCAGTAGCTCCGACATCTTGGGCAGGGATACGCAGTATTTT. The rearrangement joins TRBV19 to TRBJ2-3, with D uncertain. This CDR3 is 15 amino acids long. Germline CDR1 LNHDA, CDR2 SQIVND (reference sequence). Trimming removed 6 bases from V and 6 bases from J, with 19 bases in between.

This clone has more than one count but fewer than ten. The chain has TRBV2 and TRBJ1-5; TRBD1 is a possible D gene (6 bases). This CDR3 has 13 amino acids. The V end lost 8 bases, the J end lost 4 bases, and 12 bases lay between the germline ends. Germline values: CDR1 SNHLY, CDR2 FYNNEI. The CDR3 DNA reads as TGTGCCAGCGTCGGACAGAAAAATCAGCCCCAGCATTTT. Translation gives CASVGQKNQPQHF. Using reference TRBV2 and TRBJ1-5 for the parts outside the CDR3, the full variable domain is EPEVTQTPSHQVTQMGQEVILRCVPISNHLYFYWYRQILGQKVEFLVSFYNNEISEKSEIFDDQFSVERPDGSNFTLKIRSTKLEDSAMYFCASVGQKNQPQHFGDGTRLSIL.

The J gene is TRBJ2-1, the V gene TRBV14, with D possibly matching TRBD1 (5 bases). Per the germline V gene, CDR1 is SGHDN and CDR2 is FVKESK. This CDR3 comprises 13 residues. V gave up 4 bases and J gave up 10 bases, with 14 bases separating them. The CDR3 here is CASSPARVGEQFF. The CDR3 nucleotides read TGTGCCAGCAGCCCAGCCAGGGTCGGGGAGCAGTTCTTC.

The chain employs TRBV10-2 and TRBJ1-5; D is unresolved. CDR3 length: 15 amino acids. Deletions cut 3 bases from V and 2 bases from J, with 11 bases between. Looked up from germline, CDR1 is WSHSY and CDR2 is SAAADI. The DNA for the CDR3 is TGCGCCAGCAGTGAACCGGGTTTGGGCAATCAGCCCCAGCATTTT. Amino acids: CASSEPGLGNQPQHF.

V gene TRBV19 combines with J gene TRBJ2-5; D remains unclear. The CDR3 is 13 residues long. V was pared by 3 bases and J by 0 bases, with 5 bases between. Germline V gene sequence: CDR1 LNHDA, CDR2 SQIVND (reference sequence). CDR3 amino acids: CASSMVYQETQYF. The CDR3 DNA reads TGTGCCAGTAGTATGGTGTACCAAGAGACCCAGTACTTC.

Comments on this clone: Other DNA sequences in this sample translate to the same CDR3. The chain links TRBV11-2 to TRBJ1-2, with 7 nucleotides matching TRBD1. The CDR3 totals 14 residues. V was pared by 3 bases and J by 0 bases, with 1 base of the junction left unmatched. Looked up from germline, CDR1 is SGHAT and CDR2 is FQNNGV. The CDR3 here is CASSFTGANYGYTF. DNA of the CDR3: TGTGCCAGCAGCTTTACAGGGGCTAACTATGGCTACACCTTC.

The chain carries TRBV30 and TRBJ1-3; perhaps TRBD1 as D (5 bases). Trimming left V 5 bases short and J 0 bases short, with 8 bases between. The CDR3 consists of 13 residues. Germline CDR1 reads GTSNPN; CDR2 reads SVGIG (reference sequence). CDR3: CAWGGDSGNTIYF. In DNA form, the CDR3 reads TGTGCCTGGGGGGGAGACTCTGGAAACACCATATATTTT.

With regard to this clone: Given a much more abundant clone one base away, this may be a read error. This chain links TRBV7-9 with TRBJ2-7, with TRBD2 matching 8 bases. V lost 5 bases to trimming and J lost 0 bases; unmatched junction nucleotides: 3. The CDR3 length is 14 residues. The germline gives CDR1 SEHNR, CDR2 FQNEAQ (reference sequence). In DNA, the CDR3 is TGTGCCAGCAGCCCCGGGACTAGCTCCTACGAGCAGTACTTC. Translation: CASSPGTSSYEQYF.

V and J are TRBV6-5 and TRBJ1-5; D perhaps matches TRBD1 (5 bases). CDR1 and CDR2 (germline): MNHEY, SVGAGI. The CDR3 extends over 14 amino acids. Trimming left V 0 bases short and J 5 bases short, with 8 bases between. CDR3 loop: CASSYSRGHQPQHF. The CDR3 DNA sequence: TGTGCCAGCAGTTACTCAAGGGGCCATCAGCCCCAGCATTTT.

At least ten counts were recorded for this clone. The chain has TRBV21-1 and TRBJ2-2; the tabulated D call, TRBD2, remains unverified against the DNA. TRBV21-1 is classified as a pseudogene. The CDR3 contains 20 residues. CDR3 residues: CASSKLAGGSLAGVGGELFF. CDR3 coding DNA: TGTGCCAGCAGCAAGTTGGCAGGGGGTTCACTAGCGGGAGTTGGCGGGGAGCTGTTTTTT.

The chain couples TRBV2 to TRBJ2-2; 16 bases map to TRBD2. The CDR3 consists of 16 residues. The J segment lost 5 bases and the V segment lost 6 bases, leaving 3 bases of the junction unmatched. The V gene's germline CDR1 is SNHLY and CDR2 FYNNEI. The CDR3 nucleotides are TGTGCCAGCAGAACGGGACTAGCGGGGGGGACCGGGGAGCTGTTTTTT. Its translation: CASRTGLAGGTGELFF.